This T cell receptor beta chain was sequenced for a study of blood T cell repertoires in COVID-19. For the study at large: Acute-phase and convalescent COVID-19 samples originated in the United States, Italy and Spain.

Germline CDR1 and CDR2: MDHEN and SYDVKM. V shed 3 bases and J shed 1 base, with 12 bases lying between them. This CDR3 region has 15 residues. Sequenced by immunoSEQ multiplex PCR; TCRdb stores in-frame clones only, minus some. The sample shows about 80,000 clones, about four fifths of them seen only once. The clonotype originates from a human donor in a cohort sampled during active COVID-19. The sample taken for sequencing was peripheral blood. The chain joins TRBV28 to TRBJ2-5; no firm D call. The CDR3 DNA reads as TGTGCCAGCAGTTTGACGCAGACAACCCAAGAGACCCAGTACTTC. Translation: CASSLTQTTQETQYF.